This entry features one T cell receptor beta chain sequence. Primers for the PCR totalled 60 Vbeta and 13 Jbeta. Profiling relied on immunoSEQ multiplex PCR, and the TCRdb table lists in-frame clones only, not all of them. The sample shows 45,000 to 65,000 clones, about 70% of them seen only once. The V end was cut by 5 bases, the J end by 2 bases, with 13 bases between. This CDR3 has 15 residues. Germline CDR1 LNHDA, CDR2 SQIVND (reference sequence). The data derive from a study of cytomegalovirus exposure and HLA in healthy donors. V and J are TRBV19 and TRBJ2-1; perhaps TRBD1 as D (6 bases). Material: PBMCs. The TCR was taken from a woman between 45 and 65 years old in good health and CMV-seropositive. The CDR3 DNA reads TGTGCCAGTAGTGAGTCCAGGGGCCCCTACAATGAGCAGTTCTTC. Translated: CASSESRGPYNEQFF. Full variable domain (rest looked up from reference TRBV19 and TRBJ2-1): DGGITQSPKYLFRKEGQNVTLSCEQNLNHDAMYWYRQDPGQGLRLIYYSQIVNDFQKGDIAEGYSVSREKKESFPLTVTSAQKNPTAFYLCASSESRGPYNEQFFGPGTRLTVL.